This T cell receptor (beta chain) is drawn from a study of T cell changes during pregnancy in multiple sclerosis. Profiled with immunoSEQ multiplex PCR; TCRdb holds only in-frame clones, not every one. The repertoire holds around 71,000 clones, with 85% to 95% as singletons. This clone was seen a few times. Trimming left V 5 bases short and J 5 bases short, with 10 bases between. The CDR3 loop spans 13 amino acids. Germline V gene data show CDR1 as SEHNR and CDR2 as FQNEAQ (reference sequence). Sequencing used peripheral blood, obtained in the third trimester of pregnancy. This chain joins TRBV7-9 and TRBJ2-1; D gene unclear. The receptor's source is a female donor with multiple sclerosis, enrolled in a pregnancy study. This chain's CDR3 is CASSLSRNNEQFF. The CDR3 DNA reads TGTGCCAGCAGCCTTAGTCGCAACAATGAGCAGTTCTTC.